This TCR beta chain was observed in a study of T cells after yellow fever vaccination. The ends were cut back, 4 bases at V and 2 bases at J, with 15 bases in the middle. The CDR3 has 15 amino acids. From germline, CDR1 is SGHRS and CDR2 YFSETQ. Study-level findings and limits: Though weaker, the secondary response peaked faster, on day 5 versus 15.

TCRdb independently ran MiXCR on the 5' RACE reads; one entry per CDR3 protein. The profile shows more than 300,000 distinct CDR3 sequences, about 10% of them singletons. This clonotype was observed many times. What it binds is not known. This TCR was sampled from a man aged 18 to 29 who received the YFV17D yellow fever vaccine. Here the sequenced sample was CD4+ T cells sorted from PBMCs, taken 45 days after the yellow fever booster vaccination. The chain employs TRBV5-1 and TRBJ2-5; maybe TRBD1 (5 bases). The CDR3 DNA reads as TGCGCCAGCAGCAGCCCCAGGGCGGCTCAAGAGACCCAGTACTTC. It is translated as CASSSPRAAQETQYF.